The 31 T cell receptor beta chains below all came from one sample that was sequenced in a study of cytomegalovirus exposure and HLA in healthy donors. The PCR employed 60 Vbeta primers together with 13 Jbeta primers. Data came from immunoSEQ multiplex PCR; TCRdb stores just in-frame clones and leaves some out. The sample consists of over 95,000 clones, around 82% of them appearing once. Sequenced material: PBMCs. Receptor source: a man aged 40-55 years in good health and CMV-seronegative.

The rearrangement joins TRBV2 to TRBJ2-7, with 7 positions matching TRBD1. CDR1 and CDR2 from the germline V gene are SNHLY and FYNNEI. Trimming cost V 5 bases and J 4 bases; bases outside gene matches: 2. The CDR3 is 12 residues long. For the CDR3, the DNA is TGTGCCAGCAGTACCAGGGGGTACGAGCAGTACTTC. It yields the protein CASSTRGYEQYF.

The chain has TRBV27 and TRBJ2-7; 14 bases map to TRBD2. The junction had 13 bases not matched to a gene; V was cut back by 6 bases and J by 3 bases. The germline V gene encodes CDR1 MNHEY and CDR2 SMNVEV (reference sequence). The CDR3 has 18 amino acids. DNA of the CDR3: TGTGCCAGCAGAGGACTAGCGGGAGGCTTAAGATCCTTCTACGAGCAGTACTTC. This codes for CASRGLAGGLRSFYEQYF.

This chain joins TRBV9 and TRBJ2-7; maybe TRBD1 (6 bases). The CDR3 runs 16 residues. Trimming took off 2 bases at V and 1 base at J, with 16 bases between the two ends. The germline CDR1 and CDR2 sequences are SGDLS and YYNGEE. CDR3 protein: CASSVRVDSGSYEQYF. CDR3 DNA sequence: TGTGCCAGCAGCGTCCGGGTGGACAGTGGATCCTACGAGCAGTACTTC.

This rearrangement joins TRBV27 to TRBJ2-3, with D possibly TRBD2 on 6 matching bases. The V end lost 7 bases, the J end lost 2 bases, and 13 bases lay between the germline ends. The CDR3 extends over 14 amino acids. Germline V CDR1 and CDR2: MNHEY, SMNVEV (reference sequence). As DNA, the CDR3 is TGTGCCAGCAAGGCTAGCGAAAACACAGATACGCAGTATTTT. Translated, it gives CASKASENTDTQYF.

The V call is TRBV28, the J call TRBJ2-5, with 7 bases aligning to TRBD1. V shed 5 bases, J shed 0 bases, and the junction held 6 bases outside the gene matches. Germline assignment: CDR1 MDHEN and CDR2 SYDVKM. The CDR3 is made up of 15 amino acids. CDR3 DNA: TGTGCCAGCAGTCCCGGGACAGCGTACCAAGAGACCCAGTACTTC. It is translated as CASSPGTAYQETQYF. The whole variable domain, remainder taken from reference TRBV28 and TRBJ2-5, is DVKVTQSSRYLVKRTGEKVFLECVQDMDHENMFWYRQDPGLGLRLIYFSYDVKMKEKGDIPEGYSVSREKKERFSLILESASTNQTSMYLCASSPGTAYQETQYFGPGTRLLVL.

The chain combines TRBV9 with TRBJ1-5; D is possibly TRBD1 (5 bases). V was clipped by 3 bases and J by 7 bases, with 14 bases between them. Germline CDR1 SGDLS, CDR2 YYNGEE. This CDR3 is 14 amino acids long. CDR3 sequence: CASSARDLDQPQHF. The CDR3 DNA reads TGTGCCAGCAGCGCGCGGGACCTTGACCAGCCCCAGCATTTT.

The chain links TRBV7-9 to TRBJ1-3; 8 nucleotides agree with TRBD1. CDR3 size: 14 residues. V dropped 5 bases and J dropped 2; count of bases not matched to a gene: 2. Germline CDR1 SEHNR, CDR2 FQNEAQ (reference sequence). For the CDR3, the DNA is TGTGCCAGCAGCGAGGACAGGGCTGGAAACACCATATATTTT. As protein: CASSEDRAGNTIYF. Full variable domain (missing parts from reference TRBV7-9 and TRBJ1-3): DTGVSQNPRHKITKRGQNVTFRCDPISEHNRLYWYRQTLGQGPEFLTYFQNEAQLEKSRLLSDRFSAERPKGSFSTLEIQRTEQGDSAMYLCASSEDRAGNTIYFGEGSWLTVV.

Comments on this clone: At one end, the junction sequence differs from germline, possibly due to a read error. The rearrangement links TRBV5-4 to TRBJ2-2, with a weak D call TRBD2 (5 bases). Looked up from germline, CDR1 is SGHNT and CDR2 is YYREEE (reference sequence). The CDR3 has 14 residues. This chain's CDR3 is CASSLATVGGELFF. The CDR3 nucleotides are TGTGCCAGCAGCTTGGCGACGGTGGGTGGGGAGCTGTTCTTT. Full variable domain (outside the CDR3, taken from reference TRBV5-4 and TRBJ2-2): ETGVTQSPTHLIKTRGQQVTLRCSSQSGHNTVSWYQQALGQGPQFIFQYYREEENGRGNFPPRFSGLQFPNYSSELNVNALELDDSALYLCASSLATVGGELFFGEGSRLTVL.

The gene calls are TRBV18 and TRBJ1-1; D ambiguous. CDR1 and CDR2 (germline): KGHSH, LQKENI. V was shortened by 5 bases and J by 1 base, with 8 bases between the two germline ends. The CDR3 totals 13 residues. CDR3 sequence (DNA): TGTGCCAGCTCAGATAGCAGGAACACTGAAGCTTTCTTT. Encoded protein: CASSDSRNTEAFF.

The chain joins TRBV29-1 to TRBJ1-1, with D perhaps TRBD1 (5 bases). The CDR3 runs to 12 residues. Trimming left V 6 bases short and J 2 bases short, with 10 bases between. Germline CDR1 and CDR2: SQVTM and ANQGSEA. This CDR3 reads CSVPGHNTEAFF. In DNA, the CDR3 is TGCAGCGTCCCAGGGCATAACACTGAAGCTTTCTTT.

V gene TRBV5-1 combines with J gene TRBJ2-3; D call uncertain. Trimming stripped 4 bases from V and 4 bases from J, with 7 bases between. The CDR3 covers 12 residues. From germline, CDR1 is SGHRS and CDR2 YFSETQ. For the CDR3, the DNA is TGCGCCAGCAGCGATACACCAGATACGCAGTATTTT. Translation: CASSDTPDTQYF.

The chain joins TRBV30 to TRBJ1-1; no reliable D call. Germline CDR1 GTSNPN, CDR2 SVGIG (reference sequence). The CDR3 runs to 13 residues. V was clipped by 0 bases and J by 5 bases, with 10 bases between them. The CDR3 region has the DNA TGTGCCTGGAGTGTGCTGGGCCGTACTGAAGCTTTCTTT. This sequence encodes CAWSVLGRTEAFF. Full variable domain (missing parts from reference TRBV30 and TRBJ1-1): SQTIHQWPATLVQPVGSPLSLECTVEGTSNPNLYWYRQAAGRGLQLLFYSVGIGQISSEVPQNLSASRPQDRQFILSSKKLLLSDSGFYLCAWSVLGRTEAFFGQGTRLTVV.

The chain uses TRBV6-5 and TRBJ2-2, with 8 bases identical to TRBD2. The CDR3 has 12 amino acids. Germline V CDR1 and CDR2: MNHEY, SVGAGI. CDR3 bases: TGTGGAGCGGGAGTGAACACCGGGGAGCTGTTTTTT. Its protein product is CGAGVNTGELFF.

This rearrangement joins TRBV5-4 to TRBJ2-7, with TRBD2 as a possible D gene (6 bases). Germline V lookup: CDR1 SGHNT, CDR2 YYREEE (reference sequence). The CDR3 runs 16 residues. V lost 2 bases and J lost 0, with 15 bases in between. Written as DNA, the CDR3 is TGTGCCAGCAGCTTAATGGCCGGGGGTGTCTCCTACGAGCAGTACTTC. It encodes CASSLMAGGVSYEQYF. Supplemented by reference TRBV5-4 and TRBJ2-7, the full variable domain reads ETGVTQSPTHLIKTRGQQVTLRCSSQSGHNTVSWYQQALGQGPQFIFQYYREEENGRGNFPPRFSGLQFPNYSSELNVNALELDDSALYLCASSLMAGGVSYEQYFGPGTRLTVT.

In DNA form, the CDR3 reads TGTGCCAGCTCCGGGACAGCCCGTGACGATGAGCAGTTCTTC. Encoded protein: CASSGTARDDEQFF. The chain combines TRBV6-6 with TRBJ2-1; TRBD1 aligns across 7 bases. CDR3 size: 14 residues. V lost 8 bases and J lost 8; bases outside the gene matches: 12. CDR1 MNHNY and CDR2 SVGAGI come from the germline V gene (reference sequence).

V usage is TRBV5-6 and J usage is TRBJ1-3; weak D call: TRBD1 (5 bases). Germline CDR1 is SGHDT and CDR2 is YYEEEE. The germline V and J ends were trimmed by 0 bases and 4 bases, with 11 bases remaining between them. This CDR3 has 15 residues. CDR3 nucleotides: TGTGCCAGCAGCTTGGCCGGCGGGGGAGGAAACACCATATATTTT. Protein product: CASSLAGGGGNTIYF.

Here the CDR3 reads CAWSPGSYNSPLHF. CDR3 coding DNA: TGTGCCTGGTCCCCCGGGTCCTATAATTCACCCCTCCACTTT. The chain uses TRBV30 and TRBJ1-6; D call uncertain. The CDR3 has 14 residues. Germline values: CDR1 GTSNPN, CDR2 SVGIG (reference sequence). Trimming took off 5 bases at V and 1 base at J, with 9 bases between the two ends.

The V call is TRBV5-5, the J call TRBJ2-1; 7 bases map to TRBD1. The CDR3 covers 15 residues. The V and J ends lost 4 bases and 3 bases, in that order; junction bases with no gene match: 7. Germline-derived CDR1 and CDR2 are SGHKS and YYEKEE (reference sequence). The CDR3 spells CASSPGQVNYNEQFF. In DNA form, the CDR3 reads TGTGCCAGCAGCCCCGGACAGGTGAACTACAATGAGCAGTTCTTC.

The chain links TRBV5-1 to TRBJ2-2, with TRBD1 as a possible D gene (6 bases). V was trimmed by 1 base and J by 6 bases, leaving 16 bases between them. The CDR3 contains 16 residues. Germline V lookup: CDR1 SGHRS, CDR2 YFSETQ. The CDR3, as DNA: TGCGCCAGCAGCTTGAACGGACAGCAATTCTCCGGGGAGCTGTTTTTT. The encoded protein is CASSLNGQQFSGELFF.

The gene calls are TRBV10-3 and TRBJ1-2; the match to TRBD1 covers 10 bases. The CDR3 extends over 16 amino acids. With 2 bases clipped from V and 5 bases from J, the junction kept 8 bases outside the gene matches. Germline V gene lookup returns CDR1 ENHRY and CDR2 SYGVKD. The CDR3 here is CAISEAPPGQGYGYTF. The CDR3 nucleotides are TGTGCCATCAGTGAGGCCCCCCCGGGACAGGGGTATGGCTACACCTTC.

CDR3 sequence reads: CAWTPSRTGELFF. For the CDR3, the DNA is TGTGCCTGGACTCCTAGCAGGACCGGGGAGCTGTTTTTT. The rearrangement joins TRBV30 to TRBJ2-2; weak D call: TRBD2 (5 bases). The V and J ends lost 4 bases and 5 bases respectively, with 11 bases between them. From germline, CDR1 is GTSNPN and CDR2 SVGIG (reference sequence). The CDR3 loop spans 13 amino acids.

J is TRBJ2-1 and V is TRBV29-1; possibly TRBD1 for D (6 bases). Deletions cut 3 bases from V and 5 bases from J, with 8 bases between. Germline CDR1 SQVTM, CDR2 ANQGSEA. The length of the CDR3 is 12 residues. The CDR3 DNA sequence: TGCAGCGTTGACAGGGGCGACAATGAGCAGTTCTTC. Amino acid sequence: CSVDRGDNEQFF.

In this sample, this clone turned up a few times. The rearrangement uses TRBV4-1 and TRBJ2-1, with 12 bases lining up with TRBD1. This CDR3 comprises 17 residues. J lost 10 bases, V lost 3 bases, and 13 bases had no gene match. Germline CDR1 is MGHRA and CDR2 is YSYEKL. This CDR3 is CASSQPATGTGGREQFF. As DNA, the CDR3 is TGCGCCAGCAGCCAGCCGGCCACCGGGACAGGGGGCCGAGAGCAGTTCTTC.

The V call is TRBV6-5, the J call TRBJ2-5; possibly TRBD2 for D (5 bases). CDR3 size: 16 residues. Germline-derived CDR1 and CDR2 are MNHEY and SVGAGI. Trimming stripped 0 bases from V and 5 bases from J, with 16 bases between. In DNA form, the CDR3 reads TGTGCCAGCAGTTACTCAGGGTCTAGCTATCGGGAGACCCAGTACTTC. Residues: CASSYSGSSYRETQYF.

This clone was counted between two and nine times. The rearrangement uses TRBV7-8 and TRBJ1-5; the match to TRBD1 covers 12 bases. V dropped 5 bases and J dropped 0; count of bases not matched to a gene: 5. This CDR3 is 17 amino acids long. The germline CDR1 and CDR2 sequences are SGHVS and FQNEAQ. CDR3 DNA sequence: TGTGCCAGCAGCCTGGGGACAGGGGGCCATAGCAATCAGCCCCAGCATTTT. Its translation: CASSLGTGGHSNQPQHF.

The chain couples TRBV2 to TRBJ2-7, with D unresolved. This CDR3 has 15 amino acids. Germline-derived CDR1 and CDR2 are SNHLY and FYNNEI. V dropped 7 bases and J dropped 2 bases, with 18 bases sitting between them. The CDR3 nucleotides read TGTGCCAGCATCCCCATTAACAGTGGGCCCTACGAGCAGTACTTC. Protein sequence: CASIPINSGPYEQYF.

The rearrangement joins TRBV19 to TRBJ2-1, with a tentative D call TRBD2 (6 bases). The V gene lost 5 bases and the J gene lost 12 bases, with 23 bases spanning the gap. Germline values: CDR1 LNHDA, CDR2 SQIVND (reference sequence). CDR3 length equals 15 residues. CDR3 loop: CASSSRDSVLAGQFF. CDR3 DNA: TGTGCCAGTAGTTCCCGGGACTCCGTGCTCGCGGGGCAGTTCTTC.

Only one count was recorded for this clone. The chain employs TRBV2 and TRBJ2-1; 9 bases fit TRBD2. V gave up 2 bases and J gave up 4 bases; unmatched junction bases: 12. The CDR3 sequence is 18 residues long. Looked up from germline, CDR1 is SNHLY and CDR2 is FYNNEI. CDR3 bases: TGTGCCAGCAGTGAACGTTTTGATGGACTAGCGACATACAATGAGCAGTTCTTC. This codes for CASSERFDGLATYNEQFF.

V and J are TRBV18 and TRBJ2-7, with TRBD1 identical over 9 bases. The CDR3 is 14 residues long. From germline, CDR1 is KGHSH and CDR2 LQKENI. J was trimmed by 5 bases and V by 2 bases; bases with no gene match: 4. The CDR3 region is CASSPSGQGHEQYF. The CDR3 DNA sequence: TGTGCCAGCTCACCATCGGGACAGGGTCACGAGCAGTACTTC.

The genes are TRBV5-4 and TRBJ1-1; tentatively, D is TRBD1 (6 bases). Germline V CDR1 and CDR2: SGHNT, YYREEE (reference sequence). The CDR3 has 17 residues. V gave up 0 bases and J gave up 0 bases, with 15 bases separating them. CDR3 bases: TGTGCCAGCAGCTTGGACAGGGTGGGGTCCATGAACACTGAAGCTTTCTTT. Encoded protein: CASSLDRVGSMNTEAFF.

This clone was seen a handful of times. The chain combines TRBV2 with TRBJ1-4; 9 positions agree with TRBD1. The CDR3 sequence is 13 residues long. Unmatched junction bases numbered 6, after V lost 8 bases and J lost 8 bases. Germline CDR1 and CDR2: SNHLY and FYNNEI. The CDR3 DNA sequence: TGTGCCAGCCGACGGACAGGGGTCGAAAAACTGTTTTTT. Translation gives CASRRTGVEKLFF.